The next 24 T cell receptor beta chains were all read from a single sample in a study of CD8+ T cells in alopecia areata. After isolation, RNA underwent reverse transcription to generate cDNA as the sequencing template. Assay: immunoSEQ multiplex PCR; the TCRdb copy retains only in-frame clones and omits some. The sample has approximately 24,000 clones, about 47% seen once. What was sequenced was NKG2D-high CD8+ T cells sorted from blood. Receptors originate from a human donor with alopecia areata.

The rearrangement joins TRBV5-1 to TRBJ2-7, with D unresolved. This CDR3 has 11 residues. Deletions cut 5 bases from V and 3 bases from J, with 6 bases between. CDR1 is SGHRS, CDR2 YFSETQ, per germline. Written as DNA, the CDR3 is TGCGCCAGCAGGGGCTACTACGAGCAGTACTTC. Translated: CASRGYYEQYF. Variable domain in full (rest from reference TRBV5-1 and TRBJ2-7): KAGVTQTPRYLIKTRGQQVTLSCSPISGHRSVSWYQQTPGQGLQFLFEYFSETQRNKGNFPGRFSGRQFSNSRSEMNVSTLELGDSALYLCASRGYYEQYFGPGTRLTVT.

This clone has just one count. The chain combines TRBV27 with TRBJ1-5; D perhaps matches TRBD1 (6 bases). The CDR3 runs to 14 residues. CDR1 is MNHEY and CDR2 is SMNVEV in the germline V gene (reference sequence). Between the trimmed V and J ends, which lost 6 bases and 11 bases, there was a span of 20 bases. DNA for the CDR3: TGTGCCAGCAGGAGAGGCAACAGGGAATCAGCCCAGCATTTT. As protein: CASRRGNRESAQHF.

The chain couples TRBV10-3 to TRBJ2-6; D call uncertain. The CDR3 sequence is 17 residues long. Germline CDR1 and CDR2: ENHRY and SYGVKD. With 2 bases removed from V and 0 bases from J, the gap between germline ends came to 11 bases. CDR3 sequence (DNA): TGTGCCATCAGTGAGCCCGAATGGGTCTCTGGGGCCAACGTCCTGACTTTC. Protein product: CAISEPEWVSGANVLTF.

For the CDR3, the DNA is TGTGCCAGCAGTTCGGATGCCGGGGAGCTGTTTTTT. This gives the protein CASSSDAGELFF. This sequence joins TRBV7-9 and TRBJ2-2; D uncertain. The V and J ends lost 6 bases and 6 bases respectively, with 8 bases between them. The length of the CDR3 is 12 residues. Germline V lookup: CDR1 SEHNR, CDR2 FQNEAQ (reference sequence).

This clone was seen a few times. V gene TRBV4-3 combines with J gene TRBJ2-1; 8 nucleotides align to TRBD2. Looked up from germline, CDR1 is LGHNA and CDR2 is YSLEER. This CDR3 has 15 residues. V dropped 4 bases and J dropped 4; count of bases not matched to a gene: 6. The CDR3 DNA reads as TGCGCCAGCAGCCCTACGGGAGGGGGGTACAATGAGCAGTTCTTC. Protein: CASSPTGGGYNEQFF.

This clone was seen a few times. The chain uses TRBV27 and TRBJ2-7, with TRBD2 matching 8 bases. Trimming removed 5 bases from V and 6 bases from J; junction bases left unmatched: 9. Germline V gene lookup returns CDR1 MNHEY and CDR2 SMNVEV (reference sequence). There are 14 residues in the CDR3. The CDR3 nucleotides are TGTGCCAGCAGTCTGGGAGCGGGAGCTGCCGAGCAGTACTTC. Translating gives CASSLGAGAAEQYF.

The chain carries TRBV29-1 and TRBJ1-2; D call uncertain. The V end was cut by 5 bases, the J end by 3 bases, with 13 bases between. This CDR3 has 13 amino acids. CDR1 and CDR2 (germline): SQVTM, ANQGSEA. CDR3 in amino acids: CSVLLPLDYGYTF. The CDR3, as DNA: TGCAGCGTTCTCCTCCCGCTTGACTATGGCTACACCTTC.

This sequence joins TRBV7-3 and TRBJ2-1; no clear D gene. V shed 5 bases and J shed 0 bases, with 11 bases lying between them. CDR1 and CDR2 (germline): SGHTA, FQGTGA. The CDR3 covers 15 residues. DNA of the CDR3: TGTGCCAGCAGCCAAGTGGGGTTCTCCTACAATGAGCAGTTCTTC. Translation gives CASSQVGFSYNEQFF.

Concerning this clone: Other DNA sequences in the sample encode the same CDR3. The V and J genes are TRBV5-6 and TRBJ2-7; D is unresolved. The germline gives CDR1 SGHDT, CDR2 YYEEEE. The CDR3 length is 11 residues. V dropped 2 bases and J dropped 4 bases, with 4 bases sitting between them. CDR3 residues: CASSLGYEQYF. The CDR3 nucleotides read TGTGCCAGCAGCTTAGGATACGAGCAGTACTTC.

The chain recombines TRBV28 with TRBJ2-5; D tentatively fits TRBD1 or TRBD2 (7 bases each). The CDR3 covers 15 residues. Trimming shortened V by 10 bases and J by 2 bases, and 20 bases separated the two germline ends. Germline assignment: CDR1 MDHEN and CDR2 SYDVKM. This chain's CDR3 is CATQGDQGGQETQYF. In nucleotides, the CDR3 is TGTGCCACCCAGGGGGACCAGGGAGGGCAAGAGACCCAGTACTTC.

V gene TRBV5-6 combines with J gene TRBJ1-1; the D is unclear. The CDR3 runs 13 residues. Germline V gene sequence: CDR1 SGHDT, CDR2 YYEEEE. Trimming removed 0 bases from V and 1 base from J, with 4 bases in between. The CDR3 sequence: CASSLEGNTEAFF. The CDR3 nucleotides read TGTGCCAGCAGCTTGGAGGGGAACACTGAAGCTTTCTTT.

This clone was recorded a few times. The chain links TRBV19 to TRBJ2-1; D is perhaps TRBD2 (6 bases). The germline gives CDR1 LNHDA, CDR2 SQIVND (reference sequence). The CDR3 totals 14 residues. The ends were cut back, 3 bases at V and 6 bases at J, with 12 bases in the middle. CDR3 residues: CASSIGSGLNEQFF. CDR3 sequence (DNA): TGTGCCAGTAGTATCGGGAGCGGGCTCAATGAGCAGTTCTTC.

V is TRBV30 and J is TRBJ2-3; D may be TRBD1 or TRBD2 (6 bases each). The CDR3 runs 16 residues. V gave up 2 bases and J gave up 0 bases, with 15 bases separating them. CDR1 is GTSNPN, CDR2 SVGIG, per germline (reference sequence). The CDR3 DNA reads TGTGCCTGGAGTCCGGGGGCTAGCGCGAGCACAGATACGCAGTATTTT. Translated: CAWSPGASASTDTQYF.

This clone was seen more than once but under ten times. This chain connects TRBV19 to TRBJ2-5; 7 bases line up with TRBD2. V lost 1 base, J lost 5 bases, and 13 bases stayed unmatched. There are 17 residues in the CDR3. Germline lookup yields CDR1 LNHDA and CDR2 SQIVND (reference sequence). This CDR3 is CASSIGTGGGSWETQYF. The CDR3 DNA follows: TGTGCCAGTAGTATAGGGACGGGTGGCGGGAGTTGGGAGACCCAGTACTTC.

The V call is TRBV7-9, the J call TRBJ2-7, with a weak D call TRBD2 (7 bases). CDR3 length equals 18 residues. Germline V gives CDR1 SEHNR, CDR2 FQNEAQ (reference sequence). V shed 4 bases and J shed 6 bases, with 28 bases lying between them. The CDR3 DNA is TGTGCCAGCAGCTCGGCAGCCCTAGGGAGGGGGGTATCCCTCGAGCAGTACTTC. Translated: CASSSAALGRGVSLEQYF.

The chain couples TRBV27 to TRBJ2-1; D may be TRBD1 or TRBD2 (5 bases each). This CDR3 is built from 15 residues. Germline V lookup: CDR1 MNHEY, CDR2 SMNVEV (reference sequence). V gave up 6 bases and J gave up 11 bases, with 23 bases separating them. The CDR3 bases are TGTGCCAGCAGACCGCTTGGCCACAATGAGGGGAAGCAGTTCTTC. As protein: CASRPLGHNEGKQFF.

This clone was detected only a few times. In nucleotides, the CDR3 is TGTGCCGTTATTGGAAACACCATATATTTT. Encoded protein: CAVIGNTIYF. The chain combines TRBV27 with TRBJ1-3; D gene uncertain. This CDR3 is 10 amino acids long. Germline loops: CDR1 MNHEY, CDR2 SMNVEV (reference sequence). V gave up 11 bases and J gave up 3 bases, with 5 bases separating them.

This chain links TRBV27 with TRBJ1-4; D possibly corresponds to TRBD1 (5 bases). V lost 0 bases and J lost 7, with 15 bases in between. Germline CDR1 and CDR2: MNHEY and SMNVEV (reference sequence). The CDR3 loop spans 16 amino acids. The CDR3 nucleotides are TGTGCCAGCAGTTTATCTGGGGGAGTTTATGGTGAAAAACTGTTTTTT. Translating gives CASSLSGGVYGEKLFF.

The chain carries TRBV7-3 and TRBJ2-1, with D perhaps matching TRBD2 (6 bases). Trimming cost V 5 bases and J 7 bases, with 6 bases left between them. Germline V gene data show CDR1 as SGHTA and CDR2 as FQGTGA. This CDR3 has 11 amino acids. The CDR3 DNA reads as TGTGCCAGCAGCCGGGGGAATGAGCAGTTCTTC. The encoded protein is CASSRGNEQFF.

The rearrangement links TRBV7-9 to TRBJ2-7, with 10 bases matching TRBD2. J lost 4 bases, V lost 5 bases, and 5 bases had no gene match. Germline V gene data show CDR1 as SEHNR and CDR2 as FQNEAQ (reference sequence). The CDR3 sequence is 14 residues long. CDR3 DNA: TGTGCCAGCAGCGAAACTAGCGGGACATACGAGCAGTACTTC. Protein product: CASSETSGTYEQYF.

V and J are TRBV25-1 and TRBJ1-2; D is undetermined. Trimming removed 1 base from V and 4 bases from J, with 10 bases in between. The CDR3 loop spans 14 amino acids. Per the germline V gene, CDR1 is MGHDK and CDR2 is SYGVNS. The CDR3 nucleotides are TGTGCCAGCAGTGAATTTGGTACAGTCTATGGCTACACCTTC. It translates to CASSEFGTVYGYTF.

This chain links TRBV28 with TRBJ1-2; weak D call: TRBD1 (5 bases). V was shortened by 1 base and J by 8 bases, with 11 bases between the two germline ends. The CDR3 totals 13 residues. The germline CDR1 and CDR2 sequences are MDHEN and SYDVKM. The CDR3 is CASSLSRDSGYTF. CDR3 coding DNA: TGTGCCAGCAGTTTATCCAGGGATAGCGGCTACACCTTC.

The gene calls are TRBV4-1 and TRBJ2-5; tentative D call: TRBD1 (5 bases). The V gene's germline CDR1 is MGHRA and CDR2 YSYEKL. The V end lost 0 bases, the J end lost 3 bases, and 11 bases lay between the germline ends. This CDR3 comprises 15 residues. In DNA form, the CDR3 reads TGCGCCAGCAGCCAAGATCCAAGGGGTAAAGAGACCCAGTACTTC. Its protein is CASSQDPRGKETQYF.

The rearrangement uses TRBV27 and TRBJ2-7; no definite D call. The CDR3 loop spans 13 amino acids. V was shortened by 4 bases and J by 7 bases, with 14 bases between the two germline ends. Germline V gene lookup returns CDR1 MNHEY and CDR2 SMNVEV (reference sequence). CDR3 nucleotides: TGTGCCAGCAGTTCGACGGACCGTGGTGAGCAGTACTTC. Residues: CASSSTDRGEQYF.